The 27 T cell receptor beta chains below were found in one sample sequenced in a study of identifying expanded T cells in peripheral blood. The repertoire was sequenced with immunoSEQ multiplex PCR; TCRdb's copy has only in-frame clones and lacks some. The repertoire consists of about 91,000 clones, with 88% occurring once and the leading ten covering about 3.9%. Sequenced material: blood. These receptors were taken from a person between 18 and 69 years old in good health.

The V gene is TRBV28, the J gene TRBJ2-7, with a tentative D call TRBD2 (5 bases). Germline V gene lookup returns CDR1 MDHEN and CDR2 SYDVKM. There are 15 residues in the CDR3. Trimming removed 5 bases at V and 3 bases at J, with 17 bases between. Here the CDR3 DNA reads TGTGCCAGCAGTGCCCTAGCTCAGCGTCGCTACGAGCAGTACTTC. Its protein is CASSALAQRRYEQYF.

This sequence joins TRBV28 and TRBJ1-3; D gene uncertain. Trimming removed 2 bases from V and 0 bases from J, with 11 bases in between. CDR1 MDHEN and CDR2 SYDVKM come from the germline V gene. This CDR3 comprises 16 residues. CDR3 sequence (DNA): TGTGCCAGCAGTTTACCTATGCAGGCCTCTGGAAACACCATATATTTT. Its translation: CASSLPMQASGNTIYF.

The rearrangement joins TRBV9 to TRBJ2-2; no clear D gene. Germline V gene lookup returns CDR1 SGDLS and CDR2 YYNGEE. The CDR3 runs to 15 residues. Between the trimmed V and J ends, which lost 6 bases and 2 bases, there was a span of 14 bases. CDR3 nucleotide sequence: TGTGCCAGCAATCCCCACCAGAGCAACACCGGGGAGCTGTTTTTT. It specifies CASNPHQSNTGELFF.

This chain uses TRBV7-9 with TRBJ2-7, with D perhaps given as TRBD1 or TRBD2 (7 bases each). V was trimmed by 5 bases and J by 4 bases, leaving 15 bases between them. The CDR3 sequence is 14 residues long. The V gene's germline CDR1 is SEHNR and CDR2 FQNEAQ (reference sequence). CDR3 amino acids: CASSPGRGLYEQYF. CDR3 nucleotide sequence: TGTGCCAGCAGCCCGGGGAGGGGGCTATACGAGCAGTACTTC.

The chain links TRBV11-3 to TRBJ2-7; 11 bases agree with TRBD1. The CDR3 has 15 amino acids. Germline CDR1 is SGHNT and CDR2 is YENEEA. Unmatched junction bases numbered 4, after V lost 3 bases and J lost 3 bases. CDR3 in amino acids: CASSFGTGGFYEQYF. The CDR3 DNA follows: TGTGCCAGCAGCTTCGGGACAGGGGGTTTCTACGAGCAGTACTTC.

This chain connects TRBV9 to TRBJ2-2; no clear D gene. V lost 3 bases and J lost 3, with 9 bases in between. Germline CDR1 is SGDLS and CDR2 is YYNGEE. There are 14 residues in the CDR3. This CDR3 reads CASSGLTHTGELFF. The CDR3 DNA reads TGTGCCAGCAGCGGGCTAACTCACACCGGGGAGCTGTTTTTT.

This chain links TRBV18 with TRBJ2-2, with TRBD2 as a possible D gene (5 bases). Trimming removed 2 bases from V and 5 bases from J, with 9 bases in between. This CDR3 is built from 14 residues. CDR1 and CDR2 from the germline V gene are KGHSH and LQKENI. The CDR3: CASSPGSWTGELFF. DNA of the CDR3: TGTGCCAGCTCACCAGGGAGTTGGACCGGGGAGCTGTTTTTT.

This clone was detected only once. The chain links TRBV5-1 to TRBJ2-7, with a possible D match to TRBD1 (6 bases). The CDR3 contains 15 residues. CDR1 and CDR2 from the germline V gene are SGHRS and YFSETQ. Trimming pared 4 bases from V and 0 bases from J, leaving 14 bases between. The CDR3 DNA reads TGCGCCAGCAGCCCGAGGCCGGACAGCTCCTACGAGCAGTACTTC. Translated, it gives CASSPRPDSSYEQYF.

The genes are TRBV7-8 and TRBJ1-5, with a tentative D call TRBD1 (6 bases). The CDR3 is made up of 15 amino acids. Trimming stripped 2 bases from V and 5 bases from J, with 13 bases between. Germline V CDR1 and CDR2: SGHVS, FQNEAQ. The CDR3 sequence is CASSLSGVGDQPQHF. The CDR3 DNA reads as TGTGCCAGCAGCTTATCAGGGGTAGGGGATCAGCCCCAGCATTTT.

V and J are TRBV6-1 and TRBJ1-1, with TRBD1 as a possible D gene (6 bases). The CDR3 covers 15 residues. V was clipped by 2 bases and J by 3 bases, with 13 bases between them. Germline CDR1 and CDR2: MNHNS and SASEGT. CDR3 loop: CASSEIGQSDTEAFF. The CDR3 bases are TGTGCCAGCAGTGAAATCGGACAGAGCGACACTGAAGCTTTCTTT.

V usage is TRBV18 and J usage is TRBJ2-7; D uncertain. V was pared by 4 bases and J by 7 bases, with 14 bases between. This CDR3 is built from 13 residues. Germline V gene data show CDR1 as KGHSH and CDR2 as LQKENI. The chain's CDR3 is CASSLRAVHEQYF. The CDR3 coding sequence is TGTGCCAGCTCACTCCGGGCAGTACATGAGCAGTACTTC.

The chain joins TRBV6-4 to TRBJ2-1; D might be TRBD2 (5 bases). V lost 3 bases to trimming and J lost 0 bases, with 6 bases between them. CDR3 size: 14 residues. The germline V gene has CDR1 MRHNA and CDR2 SNTAGT. CDR3 nucleotide sequence: TGTGCCAGCAGTGAAGGGAGCTCCTACAATGAGCAGTTCTTC. It translates to CASSEGSSYNEQFF.

The chain couples TRBV19 to TRBJ2-3, with TRBD1 matching 7 bases. Germline V gene sequence: CDR1 LNHDA, CDR2 SQIVND (reference sequence). The CDR3 is made up of 13 amino acids. Germline trimming cut 7 bases from V and 4 bases from J; bases unmatched to any gene: 5. CDR3 DNA: TGTGCCAGTACCCCTCAGGGGGCAGATACGCAGTATTTT. Translating it yields CASTPQGADTQYF.

This chain connects TRBV7-8 to TRBJ2-1; unclear D gene. Germline CDR1 reads SGHVS; CDR2 reads FQNEAQ. The CDR3 is made up of 11 amino acids. Trimming took 8 bases from V and 3 from J, leaving 5 bases between them. As DNA, the CDR3 is TGTGCCAGCGGCTACTACAATGAGCAGTTCTTC. This codes for CASGYYNEQFF. Together with reference TRBV7-8 and TRBJ2-1, the CDR3 gives the full variable domain: GAGVSQSPRYKVAKRGQDVALRCDPISGHVSLFWYQQALGQGPEFLTYFQNEAQLDKSGLPSDRFFAERPEGSVSTLKIQRTQQEDSAVYLCASGYYNEQFFGPGTRLTVL.

The chain joins TRBV5-4 to TRBJ2-6; D not resolved. From germline, CDR1 is SGHNT and CDR2 YYREEE (reference sequence). The CDR3 has 16 amino acids. V lost 4 bases and J 8 bases, leaving 19 bases between the germline ends. CDR3 amino acids: CASSPAPDLMSNVLTF. The CDR3 bases are TGTGCCAGCAGCCCTGCTCCGGACCTTATGTCCAACGTCCTGACTTTC.

The genes are TRBV11-2 and TRBJ2-7; D might be TRBD2 (7 bases). Germline lookup yields CDR1 SGHAT and CDR2 FQNNGV. The CDR3 sequence is 15 residues long. Trimming removed 3 bases at V and 2 bases at J, with 14 bases between. The CDR3 region is CASSLGGARTYEQYF. The CDR3, as DNA: TGTGCCAGCAGCTTGGGGGGGGCCCGGACCTACGAGCAGTACTTC.

The chain carries TRBV7-2 and TRBJ1-1; D gene unclear. V was pared by 5 bases and J by 3 bases, with 10 bases between. Per germline, CDR1 SGHTA and CDR2 FQGNSA. CDR3 length: 13 amino acids. As DNA, the CDR3 is TGTGCCAGCAGCATAACTCGGGACACTGAAGCTTTCTTT. Translation gives CASSITRDTEAFF. The variable domain in full, with the rest retrieved from reference TRBV7-2 and TRBJ1-1, is GAGVSQSPSNKVTEKGKDVELRCDPISGHTALYWYRQSLGQGLEFLIYFQGNSAPDKSGLPSDRFSAERTGGSVSTLTIQRTQQEDSAVYLCASSITRDTEAFFGQGTRLTVV.

The CDR3 reads CASSDSNTEAFF. DNA of the CDR3: TGCGCCAGCAGCGACAGTAACACTGAAGCTTTCTTT. This rearrangement joins TRBV5-1 to TRBJ1-1; D perhaps matches TRBD1 (5 bases). V lost 4 bases and J lost 2, with 6 bases in between. Germline CDR1 and CDR2: SGHRS and YFSETQ. There are 12 residues in the CDR3.

This sequence joins TRBV7-3 and TRBJ2-2; 7 nucleotides match TRBD2. The germline V gene encodes CDR1 SGHTA and CDR2 FQGTGA. Trimming at V came to 1 base and at J to 6 bases, leaving 2 bases not matched to a gene. The CDR3 spans 14 residues. The CDR3 bases are TGTGCCAGCAGCTTAAGGACTAGTCCCGGGGAGCTGTTTTTT. As protein: CASSLRTSPGELFF.

The chain uses TRBV28 and TRBJ2-4; no clear D. Trimming left V 5 bases short and J 1 base short, with 12 bases between. The CDR3 length is 15 residues. Germline V CDR1 and CDR2: MDHEN, SYDVKM. Here the CDR3 DNA reads TGTGCCAGCAGTCTCAGGTTAAGTGCCAAAAACATTCAGTACTTC. Translating it yields CASSLRLSAKNIQYF.

The V gene is TRBV30, the J gene TRBJ1-5, with no clear D. Deletions cut 1 base from V and 3 bases from J, with 19 bases between. Germline values: CDR1 GTSNPN, CDR2 SVGIG (reference sequence). The CDR3 length is 17 residues. The chain's CDR3 is CAWSASTDWRVNQPQHF. The DNA of the CDR3 is TGTGCCTGGAGTGCCTCAACCGACTGGAGGGTCAATCAGCCCCAGCATTTT.

The rearrangement links TRBV6-1 to TRBJ2-7; D remains ambiguous. Trimming shortened V by 5 bases and J by 2 bases, and 13 bases separated the two germline ends. The CDR3 runs 14 residues. The germline V gene has CDR1 MNHNS and CDR2 SASEGT. Here the CDR3 reads CASSFAQTTYEQYF. The CDR3 DNA reads as TGTGCCAGCAGTTTCGCACAAACCACCTACGAGCAGTACTTC.

The chain recombines TRBV19 with TRBJ2-5, with 7 bases that match TRBD2. The CDR3 consists of 14 residues. Germline V gene data show CDR1 as LNHDA and CDR2 as SQIVND (reference sequence). Unmatched junction bases numbered 6, after V lost 4 bases and J lost 4 bases. As DNA, the CDR3 is TGTGCCAGTAGTAAACGGGGGGTTGGAGAGACCCAGTACTTC. Residues: CASSKRGVGETQYF.

The rearrangement joins TRBV18 to TRBJ1-1; D may be TRBD1 (6 bases). Trimming stripped 6 bases from V and 1 base from J, with 15 bases between. This CDR3 contains 15 residues. Germline V gene lookup returns CDR1 KGHSH and CDR2 LQKENI. In DNA form, the CDR3 reads TGTGCCAGCTCCCAAGGAGGGGGACGGAACACTGAAGCTTTCTTT. Translated, it gives CASSQGGGRNTEAFF. Using reference TRBV18 and TRBJ1-1 for the parts outside the CDR3, the full variable domain is NAGVMQNPRHLVRRRGQEARLRCSPMKGHSHVYWYRQLPEEGLKFMVYLQKENIIDESGMPKERFSAEFPKEGPSILRIQQVVRGDSAAYFCASSQGGGRNTEAFFGQGTRLTVV.

The chain has TRBV6-6 and TRBJ1-4; TRBD1 agrees at 7 bases. Germline V lookup: CDR1 MNHNY, CDR2 SVGAGI (reference sequence). This CDR3 contains 14 residues. With V trimmed by 6 bases and J by 3 bases, 4 bases remained unmatched. CDR3 sequence: CASRGGQSNEKLFF. The DNA of the CDR3 is TGTGCCAGCAGGGGGGGACAGTCTAATGAAAAACTGTTTTTT.

The gene calls are TRBV4-1 and TRBJ2-1; D not certain. This CDR3 has 12 residues. V lost 1 base and J 8 bases, leaving 6 bases between the germline ends. The germline V gene has CDR1 MGHRA and CDR2 YSYEKL. The CDR3 loop is CASSQVVDEQFF. The CDR3 DNA follows: TGCGCCAGCAGCCAAGTGGTCGATGAGCAGTTCTTC.

The V call is TRBV5-1, the J call TRBJ2-5, with D perhaps matching TRBD1 (5 bases). Germline CDR1 SGHRS, CDR2 YFSETQ. The CDR3 contains 14 residues. V lost 1 base, J lost 6 bases, and 13 bases lay in between. CDR3: CASSLRQGKQTQYF. CDR3 sequence (DNA): TGCGCCAGCAGCTTGCGTCAGGGTAAACAGACCCAGTACTTC.